Below, 14 T cell receptor beta chains from the same sample are listed, as sequenced in a study of cytomegalovirus exposure and HLA in healthy donors. PCR involved 60 Vbeta and 13 Jbeta primers. Assay: immunoSEQ multiplex PCR; the TCRdb copy retains only in-frame clones and omits some. The data show some 200,000 clones, around 80% seen once. The sequencing input was PBMCs. The receptors were sampled from a woman aged 60-75 years in good health and CMV-seropositive.

This CDR3 is CASSVGLDSYMNTEAFF. CDR3 sequence (DNA): TGTGCCAGCAGCGTAGGGCTTGACAGCTACATGAACACTGAAGCTTTCTTT. The chain is built from TRBV9 and TRBJ1-1, with D possibly TRBD1 on 5 matching bases. The CDR3 is 17 residues long. Germline CDR1 is SGDLS and CDR2 is YYNGEE. V lost 0 bases and J lost 0, with 15 bases in between.

The rearrangement joins TRBV7-9 to TRBJ2-1; TRBD1 matches at 9 bases. With 4 bases clipped from V and 8 bases from J, the junction kept 6 bases outside the gene matches. This CDR3 comprises 14 residues. Germline lookup yields CDR1 SEHNR and CDR2 FQNEAQ (reference sequence). DNA for the CDR3: TGTGCCAGCAGCTGGGGGACAGGGAGCGATGAGCAGTTCTTC. Its protein product is CASSWGTGSDEQFF.

The chain is built from TRBV9 and TRBJ1-5, with D tentatively TRBD1 (5 bases). Trimming cost V 7 bases and J 7 bases, with 15 bases left between them. The CDR3 runs to 13 residues. CDR1 SGDLS and CDR2 YYNGEE come from the germline V gene. CDR3 in DNA: TGTGCCAGCGGGGGGGAAGGGAGACAGCCCCAGCATTTT. This translates into CASGGEGRQPQHF.

The chain joins TRBV11-2 to TRBJ2-2; 15 bases align to TRBD2. The CDR3 has 15 amino acids. Trimming at V came to 8 bases and at J to 3 bases, leaving 1 base not matched to a gene. The germline V gene encodes CDR1 SGHAT and CDR2 FQNNGV. The CDR3 is CASGLAGGDTGELFF. CDR3 in DNA: TGTGCCAGCGGACTAGCGGGAGGGGACACCGGGGAGCTGTTTTTT. Supplemented by reference TRBV11-2 and TRBJ2-2, the full variable domain reads EAGVAQSPRYKIIEKRQSVAFWCNPISGHATLYWYQQILGQGPKLLIQFQNNGVVDDSQLPKDRFSAERLKGVDSTLKIQPAKLEDSAVYLCASGLAGGDTGELFFGEGSRLTVL.

Details on this clone: One end of the junction fails to match germline, which may point to a read error. The rearrangement uses TRBV10-3 and TRBJ2-1; D possibly matches TRBD1 or TRBD2 (7 bases each). The CDR3 runs 12 residues. The germline V gene encodes CDR1 ENHRY and CDR2 SYGVKD. The CDR3 spells CAVRGRGDEQFF. The CDR3 DNA reads TGTGCCGTCAGGGGGAGGGGTGATGAGCAGTTCTTC.

This clone was counted only a few times. This sequence joins TRBV2 and TRBJ1-2, with D possibly being TRBD1 (5 bases). This CDR3 is 13 amino acids long. Germline-derived CDR1 and CDR2 are SNHLY and FYNNEI. Trimming removed 2 bases from V and 5 bases from J, with 9 bases in between. CDR3 sequence reads: CASSETSGYGYTF. In DNA form, the CDR3 reads TGTGCCAGCAGTGAAACATCAGGGTATGGCTACACCTTC.

Comments on this clone: The sample carries other DNA sequences with the same CDR3. This chain joins TRBV30 and TRBJ2-5, with TRBD1 as a possible D gene (6 bases). CDR1 and CDR2 (germline): GTSNPN, SVGIG (reference sequence). The CDR3 sequence is 12 residues long. V was clipped by 0 bases and J by 4 bases, with 6 bases between them. The CDR3 loop is CAWSVGGETQYF. The CDR3 bases are TGTGCCTGGAGTGTAGGGGGAGAGACCCAGTACTTC.

This chain connects TRBV12-5 to TRBJ1-1; 7 nucleotides align to TRBD1. The CDR3 extends over 17 amino acids. The germline CDR1 and CDR2 sequences are LGHNT and FRNRAP. Trimming took 3 bases from V and 1 from J; bases not matched to a gene: 11. This chain's CDR3 is CASGFARLGTENTEAFF. In DNA form, the CDR3 reads TGTGCTAGTGGTTTCGCCAGACTCGGGACAGAGAACACTGAAGCTTTCTTT.

The CDR3 protein is CASSSGQAADTQYF. For the CDR3, the DNA is TGCGCCAGCAGCTCGGGACAGGCTGCAGATACGCAGTATTTT. V and J are TRBV5-1 and TRBJ2-3; 8 nucleotides match TRBD1. CDR1 is SGHRS, CDR2 YFSETQ, per germline. The CDR3 has 14 amino acids. V dropped 3 bases and J dropped 4; count of bases not matched to a gene: 4. The variable domain in full, completed from reference TRBV5-1 and TRBJ2-3, reads KAGVTQTPRYLIKTRGQQVTLSCSPISGHRSVSWYQQTPGQGLQFLFEYFSETQRNKGNFPGRFSGRQFSNSRSEMNVSTLELGDSALYLCASSSGQAADTQYFGPGTRLTVL.

This clone was detected only once. The V call is TRBV10-1, the J call TRBJ1-4; TRBD1 matches 11 bases. The germline V gene has CDR1 WNHNN and CDR2 SYGVQD (reference sequence). This CDR3 is built from 16 residues. V gave up 4 bases and J gave up 3 bases; unmatched junction bases: 4. CDR3 sequence reads: CASSVDRGLSNEKLFF. For the CDR3, the DNA is TGCGCCAGCAGTGTGGACAGGGGGCTATCTAATGAAAAACTGTTTTTT.

This chain joins TRBV6-4 and TRBJ2-1, with TRBD2 matching 10 bases. With 0 bases clipped from V and 4 bases from J, the junction kept 3 bases outside the gene matches. This CDR3 region has 16 residues. The germline CDR1 and CDR2 sequences are MRHNA and SNTAGT. The CDR3 coding sequence is TGTGCCAGCAGTGACTCGGTTAGCGGGGGGTACAATGAGCAGTTCTTC. Encoded protein: CASSDSVSGGYNEQFF.

This chain joins TRBV19 and TRBJ2-3, with 10 positions matching TRBD1. Losses at the gene ends were 5 bases for V and 1 base for J; bases not matched to a gene: 12. Germline V lookup: CDR1 LNHDA, CDR2 SQIVND (reference sequence). The CDR3 totals 18 residues. The CDR3 DNA is TGTGCCAGTAGTGTAGGACAGGGGGGTCTAGCGGGCACAGATACGCAGTATTTT. Translated, it gives CASSVGQGGLAGTDTQYF.

The CDR3 is CAWSQQVDAFF. The DNA for the CDR3 is TGTGCCTGGAGTCAACAGGTGGATGCTTTCTTT. The chain recombines TRBV30 with TRBJ1-1, with D perhaps matching TRBD1 (5 bases). Trimming left V 2 bases short and J 11 bases short, with 12 bases between. The germline V gene has CDR1 GTSNPN and CDR2 SVGIG (reference sequence). This CDR3 has 11 amino acids.

The chain couples TRBV9 to TRBJ2-5; 7 bases fit TRBD2. Germline assignment: CDR1 SGDLS and CDR2 YYNGEE. The CDR3 is 14 residues long. The V gene end was trimmed by 3 bases and the J gene end by 2 bases; junction bases not matched to a gene: 4. CDR3 region: CASSAVLAQETQYF. Written as DNA, the CDR3 is TGTGCCAGCAGCGCCGTACTAGCGCAAGAGACCCAGTACTTC.